Presented here are 25 T cell receptor beta chains from one specimen sequenced in a study of cytomegalovirus exposure and HLA in healthy donors. Use of 60 Vbeta and 13 Jbeta primers characterized the PCR. Assay: immunoSEQ multiplex PCR; the TCRdb copy retains only in-frame clones and omits some. The repertoire consists of 160,000 or so clones, with roughly 87% occurring once and the leading ten covering 0.85%. Sequenced material: PBMCs. These receptors were obtained from a woman in her twenties or thirties in good health and CMV-seronegative.

The chain links TRBV23-1 to TRBJ1-1, with D possibly matching TRBD1 (6 bases). TRBV23-1 is treated as an ORF (open reading frame) with a function not yet certain. Trimming removed 1 base at V and 1 base at J, with 10 bases between. This CDR3 comprises 15 residues. The CDR3 is CASSQWRGQNTEAFF. CDR3 DNA sequence: TGCGCCAGCAGTCAATGGCGGGGGCAGAACACTGAAGCTTTCTTT.

V gene TRBV29-1 combines with J gene TRBJ1-1, with D possibly being TRBD1 (5 bases). Trimming stripped 7 bases from V and 4 bases from J, with 16 bases between. The germline gives CDR1 SQVTM, CDR2 ANQGSEA. CDR3 length: 13 amino acids. CDR3 sequence reads: CSAGEGMATEAFF. The CDR3 DNA follows: TGCAGCGCCGGGGAGGGGATGGCCACTGAAGCTTTCTTT.

The chain employs TRBV5-1 and TRBJ2-3; no reliable D call. Germline V gene data show CDR1 as SGHRS and CDR2 as YFSETQ. CDR3 length: 15 residues. V was trimmed by 3 bases and J by 1 base, leaving 12 bases between them. CDR3: CASSSASSRTDTQYF. The CDR3 coding sequence is TGCGCCAGCAGCTCCGCCTCTAGTCGCACAGATACGCAGTATTTT.

The V gene is TRBV6-5, the J gene TRBJ2-3; the match to TRBD2 covers 9 bases. The germline V gene has CDR1 MNHEY and CDR2 SVGAGI. The V segment lost 6 bases and the J segment 13 bases; nucleotides outside the gene matches: 17. This CDR3 contains 15 residues. This chain's CDR3 is CASSANPTSGHGEYF. The DNA of the CDR3 is TGTGCCAGCAGCGCAAACCCGACTAGCGGCCATGGGGAGTATTTT.

This chain uses TRBV5-1 with TRBJ2-7; D perhaps matches TRBD2 (6 bases). The length of the CDR3 is 15 residues. The germline V gene has CDR1 SGHRS and CDR2 YFSETQ. V dropped 1 base and J dropped 3 bases, with 14 bases sitting between them. As DNA, the CDR3 is TGCGCCAGCAGCTTGCGTCGGGAGTCCCTCTACGAGCAGTACTTC. Encoded protein: CASSLRRESLYEQYF.

The chain links TRBV25-1 to TRBJ1-1; D perhaps matches TRBD1 (5 bases). Germline loops: CDR1 MGHDK, CDR2 SYGVNS. The CDR3 covers 15 residues. The V and J ends lost 4 bases and 1 base respectively, with 13 bases between them. Here the CDR3 DNA reads TGTGCCAGCAGTGGTCGGGGGTATGGGAACACTGAAGCTTTCTTT. It encodes CASSGRGYGNTEAFF.

The chain uses TRBV28 and TRBJ1-1; D is uncertain. The V end was cut by 5 bases, the J end by 0 bases, with 10 bases between. Germline assignment: CDR1 MDHEN and CDR2 SYDVKM. This CDR3 spans 14 amino acids. The CDR3, as DNA: TGTGCCAGCAGTCCGCGACACTTGAACACTGAAGCTTTCTTT. Residues: CASSPRHLNTEAFF.

The chain joins TRBV2 to TRBJ1-2; a weak D match, TRBD1 (5 bases). Trimming removed 3 bases at V and 2 bases at J, with 16 bases between. Germline lookup yields CDR1 SNHLY and CDR2 FYNNEI. The CDR3 totals 16 residues. Written as DNA, the CDR3 is TGTGCCAGCAGTGATAAGGGGCAGATGAAAAACTATGGCTACACCTTC. The encoded protein is CASSDKGQMKNYGYTF.

The rearrangement links TRBV10-1 to TRBJ2-7; D remains unclear. CDR3 length: 14 amino acids. V was cut by 11 bases and J by 0 bases, with 17 bases left in between. The germline V gene has CDR1 WNHNN and CDR2 SYGVQD (reference sequence). CDR3 in DNA: TGCGCCCCCGAGGTCGGCTCCAACTCCTACGAGCAGTACTTC. This sequence encodes CAPEVGSNSYEQYF.

Details on this clone: At the DNA level, this CDR3 is encoded by other sequences in the same sample as well. The J gene is TRBJ2-5, the V gene TRBV6-6, with D possibly TRBD2 on 7 matching bases. V lost 6 bases and J 5 bases, leaving 19 bases between the germline ends. From germline, CDR1 is MNHNY and CDR2 SVGAGI (reference sequence). This CDR3 has 15 residues. CDR3 nucleotides: TGTGCCAGCAGACCCCCGGGGGGCGGGACGGAGACCCAGTACTTC. Encoded protein: CASRPPGGGTETQYF.

V usage is TRBV2 and J usage is TRBJ2-5, with 7 bases lining up with TRBD1. Germline V gene lookup returns CDR1 SNHLY and CDR2 FYNNEI. V trimming: 6 bases; J trimming: 2 bases; junction bases outside the gene matches: 9. There are 15 residues in the CDR3. Here the CDR3 reads CASSAIGTVQETQYF. CDR3 nucleotide sequence: TGTGCCAGCAGCGCTATTGGGACAGTTCAAGAGACCCAGTACTTC.

The chain links TRBV4-1 to TRBJ2-7, with 8 bases matching TRBD2. V gave up 4 bases and J gave up 2 bases; unmatched junction bases: 10. Germline V gene lookup returns CDR1 MGHRA and CDR2 YSYEKL. This CDR3 comprises 16 residues. The chain's CDR3 is CASSPRQTSGTYEQYF. Here the CDR3 DNA reads TGCGCCAGCAGCCCGAGACAAACTAGCGGAACCTACGAGCAGTACTTC.

On this clone itself: One junction end disagrees with the germline gene, perhaps due to a read error. The chain carries TRBV19 and TRBJ2-1; 8 positions agree with TRBD1. The CDR3 has 14 residues. Germline values: CDR1 LNHDA, CDR2 SQIVND (reference sequence). The CDR3 nucleotides are TGTGCCAGTAGGATAGACAGGGGCGGGAATGAGCAGTTCTTC. Translated, it gives CASRIDRGGNEQFF.

The CDR3 DNA reads TGTGCCAGCTCCCCAGGGGCGTTCACCTACAATGAGCAGTTCTTC. Its protein is CASSPGAFTYNEQFF. The rearrangement links TRBV18 to TRBJ2-1, with a possible D match to TRBD1 (6 bases). V was clipped by 6 bases and J by 2 bases, with 14 bases between them. The CDR3 is 15 residues long. Germline V gene data show CDR1 as KGHSH and CDR2 as LQKENI.

In nucleotides, the CDR3 is TGTGCCAGCAGTGAAAACCCCTACTCGGTGCAGTACTTC. Its protein is CASSENPYSVQYF. This sequence joins TRBV6-5 and TRBJ2-7, with no clear D. The CDR3 totals 13 residues. CDR1 and CDR2 (germline): MNHEY, SVGAGI. The ends were cut back, 5 bases at V and 9 bases at J, with 17 bases in the middle.

This clone was counted a single time. The chain combines TRBV9 with TRBJ2-2, with 10 bases fitting TRBD2. The CDR3 totals 16 residues. Germline V CDR1 and CDR2: SGDLS, YYNGEE. V was clipped by 4 bases and J by 1 base; unmatched bases: 4. The CDR3 loop is CASSLRTSGNTGELFF. The CDR3 DNA is TGTGCCAGCAGCCTACGGACTAGCGGGAACACCGGGGAGCTGTTTTTT.

The chain employs TRBV5-8 and TRBJ2-7; TRBD2 matches at 8 bases. Germline V gene data show CDR1 as SGHTS and CDR2 as YDEGEE. Trimming at V came to 4 bases and at J to 2 bases, leaving 8 bases not matched to a gene. The CDR3 extends over 15 amino acids. The CDR3 here is CASSLAGGHTYEQYF. CDR3 DNA: TGTGCCAGCAGCCTGGCGGGGGGACATACCTACGAGCAGTACTTC.

The J gene is TRBJ2-5, the V gene TRBV6-5; 9 nucleotides agree with TRBD1. Germline assignment: CDR1 MNHEY and CDR2 SVGAGI. CDR3 size: 14 residues. The CDR3 sequence is CIRGTGRGQETQYF. CDR3 nucleotides: TGTATAAGGGGGACAGGGAGGGGCCAAGAGACCCAGTACTTC.

This chain links TRBV19 with TRBJ2-3, with 8 bases that match TRBD1. Germline CDR1 LNHDA, CDR2 SQIVND (reference sequence). Losses at the gene ends were 7 bases for V and 0 bases for J; bases not matched to a gene: 6. The CDR3 is made up of 15 amino acids. CDR3 sequence reads: CASTGGFLSTDTQYF. The DNA of the CDR3 is TGTGCCAGTACAGGGGGCTTCCTTAGCACAGATACGCAGTATTTT.

The rearrangement joins TRBV7-7 to TRBJ2-7, with TRBD1 matching over 7 bases. Germline loops: CDR1 SSHAT, CDR2 FNYEAQ (reference sequence). The CDR3 consists of 15 residues. V dropped 5 bases and J dropped 5; count of bases not matched to a gene: 12. The CDR3 bases are TGTGCCAGCAGCCACGGAAACACAGGGGTCCACGAGCAGTACTTC. This gives the protein CASSHGNTGVHEQYF.

The CDR3 DNA reads as TGTGCCAGTAGTAGGGGACAGGGGACCTATGGCTACACCTTC. It translates to CASSRGQGTYGYTF. V usage is TRBV19 and J usage is TRBJ1-2, with 10 bases fitting TRBD1. The junction had 3 bases not matched to a gene; V was cut back by 4 bases and J by 4 bases. The germline CDR1 and CDR2 sequences are LNHDA and SQIVND (reference sequence). The CDR3 covers 14 residues.

This clone was observed a handful of times. The genes are TRBV5-6 and TRBJ2-1; 12 bases agree with TRBD2. This CDR3 is built from 15 residues. Germline values: CDR1 SGHDT, CDR2 YYEEEE. The J segment lost 7 bases and the V segment lost 4 bases, leaving 6 bases of the junction unmatched. CDR3: CASSIPSGGGNEQFF. The CDR3 DNA follows: TGTGCCAGCAGCATTCCTAGCGGGGGGGGGAATGAGCAGTTCTTC.

The V gene is TRBV15, the J gene TRBJ2-7, with 9 bases identical to TRBD1. CDR3 size: 14 residues. V lost 0 bases to trimming and J lost 6 bases; unmatched junction nucleotides: 3. Germline lookup yields CDR1 LNHNV and CDR2 YYDKDF (reference sequence). The CDR3: CATSRDTGGSEQYF. CDR3 nucleotides: TGTGCCACCAGCAGAGACACAGGGGGCAGCGAGCAGTACTTC.

This clone showed up just a few times. In DNA, the CDR3 is TGTGCCAGCCCCGACAGCCCCTATGGCTACACCTTC. It translates to CASPDSPYGYTF. This chain uses TRBV2 with TRBJ1-2, with a possible D match to TRBD1 (5 bases). The V end lost 8 bases, the J end lost 4 bases, and 11 bases lay between the germline ends. The CDR3 has 12 amino acids. The germline V gene has CDR1 SNHLY and CDR2 FYNNEI. The entire variable domain, with the rest obtained from reference TRBV2 and TRBJ1-2, is as follows: EPEVTQTPSHQVTQMGQEVILRCVPISNHLYFYWYRQILGQKVEFLVSFYNNEISEKSEIFDDQFSVERPDGSNFTLKIRSTKLEDSAMYFCASPDSPYGYTFGSGTRLTVV.

This chain joins TRBV5-4 and TRBJ1-2; D is perhaps TRBD1 (5 bases). From germline, CDR1 is SGHNT and CDR2 YYREEE (reference sequence). This CDR3 has 16 residues. Trimming left V 4 bases short and J 4 bases short, with 20 bases between. The CDR3 region is CASSPAGDSPIYGYTF. In DNA form, the CDR3 reads TGTGCCAGCAGCCCTGCCGGCGACAGCCCTATCTATGGCTACACCTTC.